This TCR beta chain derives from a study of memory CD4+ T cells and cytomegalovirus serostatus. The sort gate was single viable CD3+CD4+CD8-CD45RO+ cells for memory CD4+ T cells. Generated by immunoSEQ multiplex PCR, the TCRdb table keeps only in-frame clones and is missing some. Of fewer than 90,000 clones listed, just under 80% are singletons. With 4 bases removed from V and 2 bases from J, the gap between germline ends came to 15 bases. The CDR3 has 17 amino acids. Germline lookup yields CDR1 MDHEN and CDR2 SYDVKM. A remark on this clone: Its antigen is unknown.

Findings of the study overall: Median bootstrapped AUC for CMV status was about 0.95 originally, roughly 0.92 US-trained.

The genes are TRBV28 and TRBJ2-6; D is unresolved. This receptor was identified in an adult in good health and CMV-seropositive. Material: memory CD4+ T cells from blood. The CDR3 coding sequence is TGTGCCAGCAGTTCATATCCCGGAACGGCTGGGGCCAACGTCCTGACTTTC. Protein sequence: CASSSYPGTAGANVLTF.